This TCR beta chain was documented in a study of T cell repertoires in cytomegalovirus infection. As for the study in general: Well-studied HLA-B-restricted epitopes and recently identified HLA-C-restricted epitopes of CMV were both used in the study.

CDR1 and CDR2 from the germline V gene are SGHAT and FQNNGV. CDR3 length equals 14 residues. The ends were cut back, 5 bases at V and 12 bases at J, with 22 bases in the middle. TCRdb re-derived calls from the reads in MiXCR, one entry per CDR3 protein. The data contain 640,000 or so distinct CDR3 sequences, roughly a third of them singletons. Comment on this clonotype: As yet, its antigen is unknown.

General study results and limits: Frequencies of public TCR beta families were cumulated, and this identified carriers of CMV plus the relevant HLA. Dominating the ex vivo response were HLA-C-restricted CMV-specific TCR beta clonotypes.

The source material was cultured PBMCs, sampled from culture after CMV antigen stimulation. This rearrangement joins TRBV11-2 to TRBJ1-2; D is ambiguous. This clonotype was sampled from a human donor in good health (CMV status not recorded). Some clones in this sample may be carry-over from other donors' samples. The CDR3 sequence: CASSPRRLRQGHTF. The CDR3 nucleotides are TGTGCCAGCAGCCCAAGAAGGCTTCGCCAAGGACACACCTTC.